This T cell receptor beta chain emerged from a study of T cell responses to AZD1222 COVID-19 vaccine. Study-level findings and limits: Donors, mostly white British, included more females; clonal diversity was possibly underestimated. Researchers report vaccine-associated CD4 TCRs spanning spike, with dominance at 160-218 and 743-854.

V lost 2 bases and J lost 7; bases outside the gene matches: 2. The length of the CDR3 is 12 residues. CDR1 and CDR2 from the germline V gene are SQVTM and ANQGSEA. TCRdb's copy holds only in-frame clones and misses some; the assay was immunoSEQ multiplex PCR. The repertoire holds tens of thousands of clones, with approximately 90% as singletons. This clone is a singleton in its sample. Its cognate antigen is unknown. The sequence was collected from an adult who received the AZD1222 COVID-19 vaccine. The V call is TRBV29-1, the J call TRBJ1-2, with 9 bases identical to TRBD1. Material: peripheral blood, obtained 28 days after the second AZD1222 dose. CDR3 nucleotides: TGCAGCGTTGAAAGGGGACAGGGTGGCTACACCTTC. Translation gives CSVERGQGGYTF.